Following are 22 T cell receptor beta chains from one sample sequenced in a study of T and B cells in COVID-19 patients. Multiplex PCR with BIOMED2 TRB-A/B primer pools amplified TRB rearrangements. TCRdb re-called the multiplex PCR reads through MiXCR, storing one row per CDR3 protein. The data hold more than 11,000 distinct CDR3 sequences, with 28% observed a single time. TRB was amplified from about 250-500 ng of blood genomic DNA. Sequences were obtained from blood. All receptors come from a human donor who had recovered from COVID-19.

The V call is TRBV6-5, the J call TRBJ2-7; 8 bases are shared with TRBD1. With V trimmed by 1 base and J by 7 bases, 6 bases remained unmatched. CDR1 and CDR2 (germline): MNHEY, SVGAGI. CDR3 length: 14 residues. The chain's CDR3 is CASSYLQGAFEQYF. The DNA of the CDR3 is TGTGCCAGCAGTTACTTGCAGGGGGCATTTGAGCAGTACTTC.

The chain combines TRBV6-1 with TRBJ1-4; the match to TRBD1 covers 7 bases. The ends lost 4 bases at V and 5 bases at J; junction bases unmatched: 7. There are 15 residues in the CDR3. Germline CDR1 is MNHNS and CDR2 is SASEGT. In nucleotides, the CDR3 is TGTGCCAGCAGTGGCAGACAGGGCTTCAATGAAAAACTGTTTTTT. Its protein product is CASSGRQGFNEKLFF.

Remarks on this clonotype: Compared with germline, one end of the junction differs, possibly owing to a read error. The chain links TRBV27 to TRBJ2-5; 7 bases fit TRBD2. The CDR3 is 15 residues long. CDR1 and CDR2 from the germline V gene are MNHEY and SMNVEV (reference sequence). The CDR3 sequence is CATSDSRGYQETQYF. In DNA form, the CDR3 reads TGTGCCACCAGTGATTCGCGGGGGTACCAAGAGACCCAGTACTTC.

The chain couples TRBV29-1 to TRBJ2-1; 9 bases align to TRBD2. Germline-derived CDR1 and CDR2 are SQVTM and ANQGSEA. The CDR3 sequence is 13 residues long. Losses at the gene ends were 3 bases for V and 16 bases for J; bases not matched to a gene: 13. The chain's CDR3 is CSVERVSGGRAFF. CDR3 nucleotide sequence: TGCAGCGTTGAGCGGGTATCCGGCGGGAGGGCCTTCTTC.

This clonotype was seen at least ten times. The chain joins TRBV7-2 to TRBJ2-7; 8 bases match TRBD2. Trimming took 6 bases from V and 6 from J; bases not matched to a gene: 13. Germline V gene sequence: CDR1 SGHTA, CDR2 FQGNSA. The CDR3 spans 15 residues. The CDR3 DNA follows: TGTGCCAGCAGGGCGGGAGGCGTATCTCGCGGCGAGCAGTACTTC. It specifies CASRAGGVSRGEQYF.

V usage is TRBV19 and J usage is TRBJ1-1, with 9 bases fitting TRBD1. Trimming took 5 bases from V and 1 from J; bases not matched to a gene: 11. There are 17 residues in the CDR3. Germline values: CDR1 LNHDA, CDR2 SQIVND (reference sequence). CDR3 nucleotide sequence: TGTGCCAGTAGTCCGGTCGGGACAGGGAAGGCGAACACTGAAGCTTTCTTT. Its translation is CASSPVGTGKANTEAFF.

This clonotype was seen many times. V gene TRBV13 combines with J gene TRBJ2-1; TRBD2 aligns across 7 bases. The CDR3 extends over 15 amino acids. Germline V CDR1 and CDR2: PRHDT, FYEKMQ (reference sequence). V lost 5 bases and J lost 4; bases outside the gene matches: 8. The CDR3 reads CASSIPSGPYNEQFF. The CDR3 DNA reads TGTGCCAGCAGCATTCCTAGCGGACCTTACAATGAGCAGTTCTTC.

This clonotype came up many times. V is TRBV19 and J is TRBJ2-4; unclear D gene. Germline loops: CDR1 LNHDA, CDR2 SQIVND (reference sequence). Trimming cost V 3 bases and J 6 bases, with 12 bases left between them. This CDR3 is built from 14 residues. The CDR3 loop is CASSMGSLGNIQYF. The CDR3 nucleotides are TGTGCCAGTAGTATGGGGTCCCTCGGAAACATTCAGTACTTC.

The rearrangement links TRBV20-1 to TRBJ2-7, with D maybe TRBD2 (5 bases). The CDR3 consists of 15 residues. The V gene's germline CDR1 is DFQATT and CDR2 SNEGSKA (reference sequence). V lost 3 bases, J lost 3 bases, and 18 bases lay in between. As DNA, the CDR3 is TGCAGTGCTAGGGCGGTACGAGGGAGAGGCTACGAGCAGTACTTC. The encoded protein is CSARAVRGRGYEQYF.

The gene calls are TRBV20-1 and TRBJ1-5; D ambiguous. The CDR3 contains 13 residues. The germline V and J ends were trimmed by 4 bases and 0 bases, with 7 bases remaining between them. Germline CDR1 and CDR2: DFQATT and SNEGSKA (reference sequence). The CDR3 loop reads CSANEDSNQPQHF. CDR3 nucleotides: TGCAGTGCTAACGAGGATAGCAATCAGCCCCAGCATTTT.

The chain carries TRBV11-1 and TRBJ2-5; TRBD1 matches 9 bases. The V gene's germline CDR1 is SGHAT and CDR2 FQDESV (reference sequence). CDR3 size: 14 residues. The trim removed 1 base at V and 3 bases at J, leaving 0 bases unmatched. The CDR3 nucleotides are TGTGCCAGCAGCTTAGGGACAGGGGAAGAGACCCAGTACTTC. Residues: CASSLGTGEETQYF.

This clonotype was recorded at least ten times. The V gene is TRBV10-3, the J gene TRBJ2-4; TRBD1 aligns across 8 bases. Losses at the gene ends were 4 bases for V and 4 bases for J; bases not matched to a gene: 3. The CDR3 runs 14 residues. CDR1 and CDR2 from the germline V gene are ENHRY and SYGVKD. The CDR3 sequence: CAISGTGGKNIQYF. The CDR3 coding sequence is TGTGCCATCAGTGGCACAGGGGGAAAAAACATTCAGTACTTC.

The gene calls are TRBV5-6 and TRBJ1-6, with unresolved D. The CDR3 is 14 amino acids. V was cut by 4 bases and J by 0 bases, with 5 bases left in between. The V gene's germline CDR1 is SGHDT and CDR2 YYEEEE. The CDR3 sequence: CASSPSSYNSPLHF. The DNA for the CDR3 is TGTGCCAGCAGCCCAAGCTCCTATAATTCACCCCTCCACTTT. The whole variable domain, filled in from reference TRBV5-6 and TRBJ1-6, reads DAGVTQSPTHLIKTRGQQVTLRCSPKSGHDTVSWYQQALGQGPQFIFQYYEEEERQRGNFPDRFSGHQFPNYSSELNVNALLLGDSALYLCASSPSSYNSPLHFGNGTRLTVT.

The chain combines TRBV7-2 with TRBJ2-7; D gene uncertain. Germline V gene data show CDR1 as SGHTA and CDR2 as FQGNSA. The CDR3 sequence is 15 residues long. V dropped 4 bases and J dropped 2 bases, with 15 bases sitting between them. The CDR3 sequence: CASSSSGELAYEQYF. Written as DNA, the CDR3 is TGTGCCAGCAGCTCATCGGGTGAATTGGCCTACGAGCAGTACTTC.

This clonotype has a count of ten or more. The chain joins TRBV6-4 to TRBJ2-3; a weak D match, TRBD1 (6 bases). Trimming took off 3 bases at V and 3 bases at J, with 7 bases between the two ends. Germline V lookup: CDR1 MRHNA, CDR2 SNTAGT. The CDR3 totals 13 residues. CDR3 nucleotides: TGTGCCAGCAGTGAACAGGGAACAGATACGCAGTATTTT. Residues: CASSEQGTDTQYF.

This clonotype is medium-sized by share. The genes are TRBV7-6 and TRBJ2-5, with 9 bases aligning to TRBD2. The CDR3 sequence is 15 residues long. Losses at the gene ends were 2 bases for V and 1 base for J; bases not matched to a gene: 2. From germline, CDR1 is SGHVS and CDR2 FNYEAQ. The CDR3 DNA is TGTGCCAGCAGCTTACGGACTAGCGCCCAAGAGACCCAGTACTTC. Protein: CASSLRTSAQETQYF.

The chain uses TRBV10-1 and TRBJ2-7; D could derive from TRBD1 or TRBD2 (6 bases each). This CDR3 contains 14 residues. Germline values: CDR1 WNHNN, CDR2 SYGVQD (reference sequence). V was cut by 6 bases and J by 5 bases, with 17 bases left in between. The DNA for the CDR3 is TGCGCCAGCAGCGGGGGCACAGTTCCAGACGAGCAGTACTTC. It yields the protein CASSGGTVPDEQYF.

In regard to this clonotype: Being one base from a much bigger clone, this may be a read error. This chain connects TRBV6-5 to TRBJ2-1; TRBD2 aligns across 9 bases. This CDR3 comprises 12 residues. Germline CDR1 MNHEY, CDR2 SVGAGI. CDR3 nucleotide sequence: TGTGCCAGCAGTCTAGCGGGACATGAGCGGTTCTTC. Amino acid sequence: CASSLAGHERFF.

This clonotype is medium-sized (0.01 to 0.1%). J is TRBJ2-7 and V is TRBV19; D might be TRBD2 (6 bases). From germline, CDR1 is LNHDA and CDR2 SQIVND (reference sequence). This CDR3 has 11 residues. Deletions cut 9 bases from V and 3 bases from J, with 9 bases between. The DNA for the CDR3 is TGTGCCAGCTACGGGGGCTACGAGCAGTACTTC. Its protein product is CASYGGYEQYF.

This clonotype is medium-sized in the sample. The chain joins TRBV11-2 to TRBJ2-1, with D possibly being TRBD2 (6 bases). V was cut by 6 bases and J by 0 bases, with 12 bases left in between. This CDR3 has 15 residues. In germline, CDR1 is SGHAT, CDR2 FQNNGV. The CDR3 DNA sequence: TGTGCCAGCAGTGCCCCCGGGAGCTCCTACAATGAGCAGTTCTTC. The encoded protein is CASSAPGSSYNEQFF.

The table lists this clonotype with a few counts. The chain employs TRBV30 and TRBJ2-5; D might be TRBD1 or TRBD2, each matching 5 bases. Germline CDR1 reads GTSNPN; CDR2 reads SVGIG (reference sequence). This CDR3 has 13 amino acids. Between the trimmed V and J ends, which lost 4 bases and 5 bases, there was a span of 14 bases. The CDR3, as DNA: TGTGCCTGGAAAGGGACGAAATACGAGACCCAGTACTTC. It encodes CAWKGTKYETQYF.

The chain joins TRBV20-1 to TRBJ2-7, with D perhaps TRBD1 (6 bases). The CDR3 runs 16 residues. The germline V gene has CDR1 DFQATT and CDR2 SNEGSKA (reference sequence). Between the trimmed V and J ends, which lost 5 bases and 1 base, there was a span of 21 bases. This CDR3 is CSAPTGTTAKSYEQYF. The CDR3 nucleotides are TGCAGTGCTCCTACAGGGACAACCGCTAAGTCCTACGAGCAGTACTTC.